This is a list of T cell receptor beta chains from one sample in a study of blood T cells in healthy people across ages. TCRdb passed the 5' RACE reads through MiXCR, listing each CDR3 protein once. The data show 1.5 million to 2 million distinct CDR3 sequences, 28% seen once. Sequenced input: blood. The source is a woman in her thirties in good health. Each CDR3 is given with its conserved first and last residue. A D gene is named only where the DNA matches it firmly. Clone size is shown for a subset of rows, as once, few, many or a class of expanded clone.

TRBD1,.,TRBJ1-1,TRBV5-4,CASSSRTGRGTEAFF,TGTGCCAGCAGCTCTAGGACAGGCCGGGGGACTGAAGCTTTCTTT
.,many,TRBJ2-1,TRBV29-1,CSVEPGQRSYNEQFF,TGCAGCGTTGAACCCGGGCAGAGGTCCTACAATGAGCAGTTCTTC
.,few,TRBJ2-2,TRBV4-1,CASSLTRHTGELFF,TGCGCCAGCAGCCTGACTAGGCACACCGGGGAGCTGTTTTTT
.,.,TRBJ1-3,TRBV9,CASTPDSFSGNTIYF,TGTGCCAGCACCCCAGACAGCTTCTCTGGAAACACCATATATTTT
.,.,TRBJ1-1,TRBV20-1,CSARDSHRENTEAFF,TGCAGTGCTAGAGATTCCCACAGAGAGAACACTGAAGCTTTCTTT
.,.,TRBJ2-5,TRBV20-1,CSARAPQWWGSYNEQYF,TGCAGTGCTAGAGCCCCCCAGTGGTGGGGGTCGTACAATGAGCAGTACTTC
TRBD2,many,TRBJ2-1,TRBV9,CASSVAQSGGPYNEQFF,TGTGCCAGCAGCGTAGCCCAAAGCGGGGGGCCTTACAATGAGCAGTTCTTC
.,.,TRBJ1-3,TRBV4-3,CASSQAPGTGGDTIYF,TGCGCCAGCAGCCAAGCCCCGGGAACGGGTGGAGACACCATATATTTT
TRBD2,many,TRBJ2-3,TRBV7-2,CASSLGLAGADTQYF,TGTGCCAGCAGCTTGGGACTAGCGGGAGCAGATACGCAGTATTTT
TRBD1,few,TRBJ1-4,TRBV4-1,CASSQEQGEGEKLFF,TGCGCCAGCAGCCAAGAACAGGGGGAGGGTGAAAAACTGTTTTTT
TRBD2,few,TRBJ2-7,TRBV20-1,CSARAGAYNEQYF,TGCAGTGCTAGGGCGGGAGCCTACAATGAGCAGTACTTC
.,.,TRBJ2-1,TRBV7-8,CASNPNDLFNEQFF,TGTGCCAGCAACCCAAACGACCTATTTAATGAGCAGTTCTTC
TRBD1,few,TRBJ1-1,TRBV10-2,CASSELRQGGTEAFF,TGCGCCAGCAGTGAGTTGAGACAGGGGGGAACTGAAGCTTTCTTT
.,few,TRBJ2-2,TRBV2,CASRGGGSNTGELFF,TGTGCCAGCAGGGGAGGGGGCTCGAACACCGGGGAGCTGTTTTTT
TRBD2,many,TRBJ2-1,TRBV20-1,CSARERASGIYNEQFF,TGCAGTGCTAGAGAACGAGCTAGCGGGATCTACAATGAGCAGTTCTTC
.,.,TRBJ2-4,TRBV7-9,CASSQGGLEEYF,TGTGCCAGCAGCCAGGGGGGGTTAGAGGAGTACTTC
.,few,TRBJ2-6,TRBV2,CASRADMVGANVLTF,TGTGCCAGCAGGGCCGACATGGTTGGGGCCAACGTCCTGACTTTC
TRBD2,.,TRBJ2-3,TRBV10-2,CASSFSSGLSTDTQYF,TGCGCCAGCAGTTTCTCTAGCGGTCTTAGCACAGATACGCAGTATTTT
.,many,TRBJ2-5,TRBV5-1,CASSLRQQDQETQYF,TGCGCCAGCAGCTTGCGGCAACAGGACCAAGAGACCCAGTACTTC
TRBD1,.,TRBJ2-7,TRBV5-1,CASSLASGTGFEQYF,TGCGCCAGCAGCTTAGCCTCCGGGACAGGGTTCGAGCAGTACTTC
.,few,TRBJ2-7,TRBV27,CASSKRQGGSEQYF,TGTGCCAGCAGTAAACGGCAGGGGGGTTCCGAGCAGTACTTC
.,few,TRBJ2-3,TRBV28,CASSFSGGGASTDTQYF,TGTGCCAGCAGTTTCTCTGGGGGCGGTGCTAGCACAGATACGCAGTATTTT
TRBD2,.,TRBJ2-2,TRBV7-2,CASSSGLINTGELFF,TGTGCCAGCAGCTCGGGACTAATTAACACCGGGGAGCTGTTTTTT
.,.,TRBJ2-5,TRBV12-3/TRBV12-4,CASSLAGPPWTQYF,TGTGCCAGCAGTTTAGCGGGCCCCCCGTGGACCCAGTACTTC
TRBD1,many,TRBJ1-2,TRBV29-1,CSAEGQGDYGYTF,TGCAGCGCTGAGGGACAGGGAGACTATGGCTACACCTTC
.,.,TRBJ2-1,TRBV20-1,CSARTDNEQCF,TGCAGTGCTAGGACCGACAATGAGCAGTGCTTC